Below, one TCR beta chain is given with its context. The ends were cut back, 3 bases at V and 0 bases at J, with 6 bases in the middle. The CDR3 runs to 13 residues. Germline V gene data show CDR1 as KGHSH and CDR2 as LQKENI. Produced via immunoSEQ multiplex PCR; TCRdb's table is partial and in-frame only. Here the sample spans roughly 150,000 clones, approximately 93% being singletons. This sample was taken from a study of control samples from healthy donors and cancer patients. The sequenced sample consisted of blood. The source is a young man in good health. This chain uses TRBV18 with TRBJ2-7, with D unresolved. The CDR3 protein is CASSPSSSYEQYF. CDR3 coding DNA: TGTGCCAGCTCACCGTCCAGCTCCTACGAGCAGTACTTC.